This is a list of T cell receptor beta chains from one sample in a study of T-cell reconstitution after alpha-beta-depleted transplantation in children. TCRdb reprocessed the PCR reads via MiXCR and lists one record per CDR3 protein. Of some 240,000 distinct CDR3 sequences detected, about 12% appear once; the ten largest clones hold about 2.6%. Source: PBMCs from the stem cell graft donor, taken from the stem cell graft. The receptors shown here come from a human donor who donated a stem cell graft to a child with acute lymphoblastic leukemia. Each CDR3 is given with its conserved first and last residue. A D gene is named only where the DNA matches it firmly. A clone size is listed for some rows: how often the clone was seen (once, few, many), or a class if it is expanded.

cdr3_aa cdr3_nt v_call clone_size j_call d_call
CASSPTPSEQYF TGTGCCAGCAGTCCTACCCCCTCCGAGCAGTACTTC TRBV28 many TRBJ2-7 NA
CSARDFSPGEQYF TGCAGTGCTAGAGATTTCAGTCCCGGCGAGCAGTACTTC TRBV20-1 many TRBJ2-7 NA
CASSVLTGQYNEQFF TGCGCCAGCAGCGTACTAACGGGACAATACAATGAGCAGTTCTTC TRBV5-1 many TRBJ2-1 NA
CSVAGLIGAVKAFF TGCAGCGTTGCGGGACTCATTGGGGCAGTTAAAGCTTTCTTT TRBV29-1 NA TRBJ1-1 NA
CASSFGTSGGDSYNEQFF TGCGCCAGCAGCTTTGGGACTAGCGGGGGGGACTCCTACAATGAGCAGTTCTTC TRBV5-1 many TRBJ2-1 TRBD2
CSARDDFLGETQYF TGCAGTGCTAGAGACGATTTTCTGGGAGAGACCCAGTACTTC TRBV20-1 NA TRBJ2-5 NA
CASSQDNPKRNTEAFF TGTGCCAGCAGCCAAGATAACCCAAAACGTAACACTGAAGCTTTCTTT TRBV4-2 many TRBJ1-1 NA
CASSFSSGGGYNEQFF TGTGCCAGCAGTTTTTCTAGCGGGGGGGGGTACAATGAGCAGTTCTTC TRBV7-2 NA TRBJ2-1 TRBD2
CATIKGLAGDEQYF TGTGCCACAATTAAAGGACTAGCGGGAGACGAGCAGTACTTC TRBV10-3 NA TRBJ2-7 TRBD2
CASSAELPSESEQYF TGTGCCAGCAGCGCCGAACTCCCTAGCGAGAGCGAGCAGTACTTC TRBV9 many TRBJ2-7 NA
CASSSPRNEQYF TGCGCCAGCAGCTCCCCTCGGAACGAGCAGTACTTC TRBV5-1 NA TRBJ2-7 NA
CASSWNRDRDITDTQYF TGTGCCAGCAGCTGGAACCGGGACAGGGACATTACAGATACGCAGTATTTT TRBV7-9 many TRBJ2-3 TRBD1
CSASPGGIADTQYF TGCAGTGCTAGCCCAGGGGGCATCGCAGATACGCAGTATTTT TRBV20-1 many TRBJ2-3 TRBD1
CASSQGTSTNEKLFF TGCGCCAGCAGCCAAGGGACTTCAACTAATGAAAAACTGTTTTTT TRBV5-1 NA TRBJ1-4 NA
CASSLRGATFYGYTF TGCGCCAGCAGCTTGCGTGGGGCCACCTTCTATGGCTACACCTTC TRBV5-1 many TRBJ1-2 NA
CASSIRGPGANVLTF TGTGCCAGTAGTATACGGGGTCCTGGGGCCAACGTCCTGACTTTC TRBV19 NA TRBJ2-6 NA
CSARDQQGAGIGTNEKLFF TGCAGTGCTAGAGATCAGCAGGGGGCGGGCATAGGGACTAATGAAAAACTGTTTTTT TRBV20-1 NA TRBJ1-4 TRBD1
CASSLARASYEQYF TGCGCCAGCAGCTTGGCCAGGGCCTCCTACGAGCAGTACTTC TRBV5-1 NA TRBJ2-7 NA
CASSGGTSGKVYEQFF TGTGCCAGTAGTGGTGGGACTAGCGGGAAGGTTTATGAGCAGTTCTTC TRBV19 NA TRBJ2-1 TRBD2
CASSFSQESREQYF TGTGCCAGCAGTTTCTCACAGGAAAGTAGGGAGCAGTACTTC TRBV12-3/TRBV12-4 many TRBJ2-7 NA
CSAPWTGPYSYNEQFF TGCAGTGCTCCCTGGACAGGGCCTTACTCCTACAATGAGCAGTTCTTC TRBV20-1 many TRBJ2-1 TRBD1
CAISESGATYEQYF TGTGCCATCAGTGAGTCTGGGGCTACCTACGAGCAGTACTTC TRBV10-3 many TRBJ2-7 NA
CASSFGQGGGEQFF TGCGCCAGCAGCTTTGGACAGGGGGGGGGTGAGCAGTTCTTC TRBV5-1 many TRBJ2-1 TRBD1
CSARTGTSNQPQHF TGCAGTGCTAGAACCGGGACAAGCAATCAGCCCCAGCATTTT TRBV20-1 many TRBJ1-5 NA
CASSQSQGGRTYEQYF TGTGCCAGCAGCCAATCCCAAGGGGGTCGGACCTACGAGCAGTACTTC TRBV16 few TRBJ2-7 NA
CASREGVNTEAFF TGCGCCAGCAGAGAGGGGGTGAACACTGAAGCTTTCTTT TRBV5-1 many TRBJ1-1 NA
CSVPLGSYEQYF TGCAGCGTCCCCCTCGGTTCCTACGAGCAGTACTTC TRBV29-1 many TRBJ2-7 NA
CASSLNGLAGVWFF TGTGCCAGCAGCTTAAACGGACTAGCGGGAGTTTGGTTCTTC TRBV7-8 many TRBJ2-1 TRBD2
CASSGLQEVRETQYF TGTGCCAGCAGCGGATTACAGGAAGTACGGGAGACCCAGTACTTC TRBV5-5 many TRBJ2-5 NA
CSARIASGNTDTQYF TGCAGTGCTAGAATAGCTAGCGGAAACACAGATACGCAGTATTTT TRBV20-1 NA TRBJ2-3 TRBD2
CASSGTDPYEQYF TGTGCCAGCAGCGGGACGGACCCCTACGAGCAGTACTTC TRBV6-6 few TRBJ2-7 NA
CASSRGVATEAFF TGCGCCAGCAGTCGCGGTGTAGCGACTGAAGCTTTCTTT TRBV5-1 many TRBJ1-1 NA
CASSLGLEANVLTF TGTGCCAGCAGCTTGGGACTTGAGGCCAACGTCCTGACTTTC TRBV5-6 NA TRBJ2-6 NA
CASSFRGGGYTF TGTGCCAGCAGTTTCAGGGGAGGTGGCTACACCTTC TRBV12-3/TRBV12-4 many TRBJ1-2 NA
CASSLAKSFREGQDNEQFF TGTGCCAGCAGCTTAGCGAAAAGTTTTAGGGAGGGCCAAGATAATGAGCAGTTCTTC TRBV11-1 many TRBJ2-1 TRBD2
CASSTGNTEAFF TGTGCCAGCAGCACAGGGAACACTGAAGCTTTCTTT TRBV27 many TRBJ1-1 NA
CASSPRTSGGAVETQYF TGCGCCAGCAGTCCTCGGACTAGCGGGGGGGCCGTGGAGACCCAGTACTTC TRBV4-1 NA TRBJ2-5 TRBD2
CASRRPLSQTGANVLTF TGTGCCAGCAGGAGACCACTGAGCCAGACTGGGGCCAACGTCCTGACTTTC TRBV6-1 NA TRBJ2-6 NA
CASSGSGPSYYEQYF TGTGCCAGCAGTGGATCCGGGCCTTCCTACTACGAGCAGTACTTC TRBV6-1 NA TRBJ2-7 NA
CASSHKQGFQPQHF TGTGCCAGCAGTCATAAACAGGGTTTTCAGCCCCAGCATTTT TRBV12-3/TRBV12-4 many TRBJ1-5 NA
CANTRLAGGRTDTQYF TGTGCCAACACGAGGCTAGCGGGGGGCCGCACAGATACGCAGTATTTT TRBV7-9 many TRBJ2-3 TRBD2
CSALDEEGHSVNEKLFF TGCAGTGCTTTAGACGAGGAGGGGCACAGCGTTAATGAAAAACTGTTTTTT TRBV20-1 many TRBJ1-4 NA
CASSRGQGASQETQYF TGTGCCAGCAGTAGGGGACAGGGGGCGTCCCAAGAGACCCAGTACTTC TRBV12-3/TRBV12-4 many TRBJ2-5 TRBD1
CSARDAGGVTGELFF TGCAGTGCTAGGGATGCGGGGGGGGTCACCGGGGAGCTGTTTTTT TRBV20-1 many TRBJ2-2 TRBD2
CASSLPSGRGATEAFF TGTGCCAGCAGCCTCCCATCCGGGAGAGGTGCCACTGAAGCTTTCTTT TRBV3-1 many TRBJ1-1 NA